The text below deals with one T cell receptor (beta chain). Germline values: CDR1 LNHDA, CDR2 SQIVND (reference sequence). Unmatched junction bases numbered 6, after V lost 6 bases and J lost 6 bases. This CDR3 has 14 amino acids. Generated by immunoSEQ multiplex PCR, the TCRdb table keeps only in-frame clones and is missing some. The sample holds about 74,000 clones, roughly 74% seen once. This sample stems from a study of blood T cell repertoires in COVID-19. The wider study: The analysed material was cDNA or gDNA that came from T cells, B-cell-depleted T cells, or PBMCs.

This clonotype was obtained from a human donor in a cohort sampled during active COVID-19. Sequenced: peripheral blood. V gene TRBV19 combines with J gene TRBJ1-5, with 9 bases that match TRBD1. CDR3 loop: CASSQQGAGQPQHF. The CDR3 DNA reads as TGTGCCAGTAGCCAACAGGGGGCAGGTCAGCCCCAGCATTTT.